One sample yielded the 23 T cell receptor beta chains listed below, sequenced in a study of radiation and T cells in renal cell carcinoma (dated by TCRdb to the early 2020s). Sample time point, as interpreted from the label and publication: blood 4 weeks post-SBRT, at nephrectomy. What this sample's treatment or condition label stands for: 15 Gy SBRT to primary tumor, nephrectomy 4 weeks later. Receptor libraries were prepared by the immunoSEQ multiplex PCR assay. TCRdb provides this immuneACCESS table in a form limited to in-frame rearrangements. Some clones are lacking; in checked studies, under half of them reflect an unresolved V gene, and why the rest are absent is not known. The sample yields around 100,000 clones; more than 65% were counted once. The ten largest make up more than 7% of the sample. This sample comprised blood, obtained from a patient whose treatment included radiotherapy and nephrectomy. All receptors derive from a man between 60 and 70 years old with renal cell carcinoma.

V usage is TRBV7-6 and J usage is TRBJ1-1; a possible D gene is TRBD1 (5 bases). The V gene's germline CDR1 is SGHVS and CDR2 FNYEAQ. Trimming took off 4 bases at V and 1 base at J, with 7 bases between the two ends. The CDR3 is 13 residues long. The CDR3 nucleotides read TGTGCCAGCAGCTCAGGGACGAACACTGAAGCTTTCTTT. Its translation is CASSSGTNTEAFF.

V usage is TRBV4-3 and J usage is TRBJ2-3, with 7 nucleotides matching TRBD2. The ends lost 1 base at V and 1 base at J; junction bases unmatched: 8. Germline-derived CDR1 and CDR2 are LGHNA and YSLEER. This CDR3 has 17 residues. CDR3: CASSQAPLAGGTDTQYF. The CDR3 DNA reads TGCGCCAGCAGCCAAGCCCCCCTCGCGGGGGGCACAGATACGCAGTATTTT.

The gene calls are TRBV4-1 and TRBJ2-7; a possible D gene is TRBD2 (5 bases). CDR1 and CDR2 from the germline V gene are MGHRA and YSYEKL. With 3 bases removed from V and 2 bases from J, the gap between germline ends came to 11 bases. CDR3 length: 14 residues. Here the CDR3 DNA reads TGCGCCAGCAGCCAGCCGGGGTCACCCTACGAGCAGTACTTC. Its translation is CASSQPGSPYEQYF.

The chain links TRBV2 to TRBJ2-5, with D unresolved. The V gene's germline CDR1 is SNHLY and CDR2 FYNNEI. Between the trimmed V and J ends, which lost 7 bases and 0 bases, there was a span of 3 bases. The CDR3 extends over 11 amino acids. DNA for the CDR3: TGTGCCAGCAAGGACCAAGAGACCCAGTACTTC. As protein: CASKDQETQYF.

This rearrangement joins TRBV27 to TRBJ2-2; D gene unclear. V was trimmed by 5 bases and J by 0 bases, leaving 13 bases between them. Germline values: CDR1 MNHEY, CDR2 SMNVEV (reference sequence). The CDR3 has 16 amino acids. The CDR3 sequence is CASSRATGANTGELFF. The CDR3, as DNA: TGTGCCAGCAGTAGAGCGACCGGTGCGAACACCGGGGAGCTGTTTTTT.

The chain combines TRBV18 with TRBJ2-1; TRBD2 agrees at 10 bases. This CDR3 is built from 15 residues. Trimming cost V 2 bases and J 7 bases; bases outside gene matches: 5. CDR1 and CDR2 (germline): KGHSH, LQKENI. CDR3 bases: TGTGCCAGCTCACCAAGCGGGAGGGGCGGTAATGAGCAGTTCTTC. As protein: CASSPSGRGGNEQFF. Full variable domain (remainder filled in from reference TRBV18 and TRBJ2-1): NAGVMQNPRHLVRRRGQEARLRCSPMKGHSHVYWYRQLPEEGLKFMVYLQKENIIDESGMPKERFSAEFPKEGPSILRIQQVVRGDSAAYFCASSPSGRGGNEQFFGPGTRLTVL.

This clone was observed once. The V and J genes are TRBV6-5 and TRBJ2-7; D is unresolved. The CDR3 sequence is 14 residues long. Trimming left V 0 bases short and J 2 bases short, with 8 bases between. Germline V gene lookup returns CDR1 MNHEY and CDR2 SVGAGI. CDR3 protein: CASSYSKKPYEQYF. CDR3 nucleotide sequence: TGTGCCAGCAGTTACTCGAAGAAACCCTACGAGCAGTACTTC.

The chain uses TRBV11-3 and TRBJ2-2; 14 bases match TRBD2. V was pared by 4 bases and J by 7 bases, with 5 bases of the junction left unmatched. Per germline, CDR1 SGHNT and CDR2 YENEEA. This CDR3 region has 16 residues. CDR3 DNA sequence: TGTGCCAGCAGCTCCGGACTAGCGGGAGGCATCGGGGAGCTGTTTTTT. Encoded protein: CASSSGLAGGIGELFF.

About this clone itself: This same CDR3 is encoded by further DNA sequences in the sample. The gene calls are TRBV29-1 and TRBJ2-7, with a tentative D call TRBD2 (5 bases). Between the trimmed V and J ends, which lost 4 bases and 0 bases, there was a span of 10 bases. Per germline, CDR1 SQVTM and CDR2 ANQGSEA. This CDR3 has 13 amino acids. DNA of the CDR3: TGCAGCGTTGCGCCCAGCGGCTCCTACGAGCAGTACTTC. This translates into CSVAPSGSYEQYF.

The chain couples TRBV9 to TRBJ1-3; D gene ambiguous. The CDR3 spans 14 residues. Germline lookup yields CDR1 SGDLS and CDR2 YYNGEE. The V end was cut by 4 bases, the J end by 4 bases, with 12 bases between. CDR3 in DNA: TGTGCCAGCAGCCCCCTCGACCGGGGAAACACCATATATTTT. Translating it yields CASSPLDRGNTIYF.

V gene TRBV27 combines with J gene TRBJ1-2; D is unclear. V was cut by 2 bases and J by 4 bases, with 14 bases left in between. There are 15 residues in the CDR3. Looked up from germline, CDR1 is MNHEY and CDR2 is SMNVEV (reference sequence). The CDR3: CASSLGSGGFYGYTF. CDR3 DNA sequence: TGTGCCAGCAGTTTAGGTTCGGGAGGGTTCTATGGCTACACCTTC.

The J gene is TRBJ1-1, the V gene TRBV5-1, with D uncertain. The CDR3 runs 13 residues. Trimming stripped 0 bases from V and 5 bases from J, with 8 bases between. Germline V lookup: CDR1 SGHRS, CDR2 YFSETQ. CDR3 DNA sequence: TGCGCCAGCAGCTTGGAATTGGAAACTGAAGCTTTCTTT. Translation gives CASSLELETEAFF. The full variable domain, in which reference TRBV5-1 and TRBJ1-1 provide the parts outside the CDR3, is KAGVTQTPRYLIKTRGQQVTLSCSPISGHRSVSWYQQTPGQGLQFLFEYFSETQRNKGNFPGRFSGRQFSNSRSEMNVSTLELGDSALYLCASSLELETEAFFGQGTRLTVV.

J is TRBJ2-3 and V is TRBV27, with no clear D. Per germline, CDR1 MNHEY and CDR2 SMNVEV (reference sequence). V lost 5 bases to trimming and J lost 3 bases, with 18 bases between them. The length of the CDR3 is 16 residues. The CDR3 loop is CASSPMISVGTDTQYF. The CDR3 nucleotides are TGTGCCAGCAGTCCCATGATATCCGTAGGAACAGATACGCAGTATTTT.

The count of this clone is one. The rearrangement uses TRBV4-2 and TRBJ1-2; D may be TRBD1 (5 bases). The CDR3 contains 13 residues. V was pared by 5 bases and J by 6 bases, with 13 bases between. Germline lookup yields CDR1 LGHNA and CDR2 YNFKEQ. CDR3 residues: CASSTRQTDGYTF. For the CDR3, the DNA is TGTGCCAGCAGCACGCGACAGACCGATGGCTACACCTTC.

The chain combines TRBV5-1 with TRBJ1-3; D is possibly TRBD1 (6 bases). The CDR3 loop spans 14 amino acids. Trimming removed 0 bases at V and 2 bases at J, with 6 bases between. Germline CDR1 and CDR2: SGHRS and YFSETQ. CDR3 DNA: TGCGCCAGCAGCTTGGACAGGGCTGGAAACACCATATATTTT. This gives the protein CASSLDRAGNTIYF.

The chain links TRBV2 to TRBJ2-5, with 8 nucleotides matching TRBD1. The CDR3 has 13 residues. Germline V gene sequence: CDR1 SNHLY, CDR2 FYNNEI. Unmatched junction bases numbered 6, after V lost 8 bases and J lost 4 bases. The CDR3 is CASARTGSETQYF. DNA of the CDR3: TGTGCCAGCGCCCGGACAGGGTCAGAGACCCAGTACTTC.

Notes on this clone: The same CDR3 arises from other DNA sequences in this sample as well. This chain connects TRBV11-3 to TRBJ2-2; no clear D. CDR3 length: 14 residues. The germline CDR1 and CDR2 sequences are SGHNT and YENEEA. The V end was cut by 1 base, the J end by 1 base, with 4 bases between. CDR3 in amino acids: CASSLGGNTGELFF. CDR3 nucleotides: TGTGCCAGCAGCTTAGGAGGGAACACCGGGGAGCTGTTTTTT.

The genes are TRBV11-3 and TRBJ2-1; perhaps D is TRBD1 or TRBD2 (5 bases each). CDR3 length equals 15 residues. Germline V gives CDR1 SGHNT, CDR2 YENEEA. V lost 5 bases, J lost 9 bases, and 20 bases lay in between. The CDR3 DNA reads as TGTGCCAGCAGCCTAGGACCGGGGCCCTGGGGTGAGCAGTTCTTC. Translating it yields CASSLGPGPWGEQFF.

This clone was observed once. J is TRBJ2-1 and V is TRBV10-2; D not resolved. CDR1 WSHSY and CDR2 SAAADI come from the germline V gene. V gave up 0 bases and J gave up 6 bases, with 9 bases separating them. This CDR3 comprises 14 residues. The CDR3 nucleotides are TGCGCCAGCAGTGAGTCGAACAGCTTCAATGAGCAGTTCTTC. Residues: CASSESNSFNEQFF.

The V call is TRBV6-6, the J call TRBJ2-2, with D tentatively TRBD1 (6 bases). The CDR3 length is 14 residues. The V and J ends lost 5 bases and 3 bases respectively, with 10 bases between them. Germline V gene lookup returns CDR1 MNHNY and CDR2 SVGAGI (reference sequence). CDR3 bases: TGTGCCAGCAGTGTGGGGGCCGACACCGGGGAGCTGTTTTTT. Translation: CASSVGADTGELFF.

This clone was recorded once. V and J are TRBV5-1 and TRBJ2-7; D gene uncertain. Germline V CDR1 and CDR2: SGHRS, YFSETQ. This CDR3 region has 15 residues. V gave up 0 bases and J gave up 0 bases, with 10 bases separating them. The CDR3 region is CASSLAARSSYEQYF. Written as DNA, the CDR3 is TGCGCCAGCAGCTTGGCAGCTAGGAGCTCCTACGAGCAGTACTTC. Complete variable domain (other parts from reference TRBV5-1 and TRBJ2-7): KAGVTQTPRYLIKTRGQQVTLSCSPISGHRSVSWYQQTPGQGLQFLFEYFSETQRNKGNFPGRFSGRQFSNSRSEMNVSTLELGDSALYLCASSLAARSSYEQYFGPGTRLTVT.

The V gene is TRBV10-2, the J gene TRBJ2-7, with TRBD2 identical over 13 bases. The V gene end was trimmed by 6 bases and the J gene end by 7 bases; junction bases not matched to a gene: 6. The CDR3 extends over 14 amino acids. CDR1 and CDR2 (germline): WSHSY, SAAADI. The DNA for the CDR3 is TGCGCCAGCAGAACTAGCGGGGGGGTTGGGGAGCAGTACTTC. Translating gives CASRTSGGVGEQYF.

The chain has TRBV27 and TRBJ2-1; TRBD2 aligns across 10 bases. The CDR3 consists of 17 residues. V gave up 4 bases and J gave up 2 bases; unmatched junction bases: 8. Germline loops: CDR1 MNHEY, CDR2 SMNVEV (reference sequence). Here the CDR3 DNA reads TGTGCCAGCAGTTCCCCCCATAGCGGGAGGCCCTACAATGAGCAGTTCTTC. Protein: CASSSPHSGRPYNEQFF.